The rows below give T cell receptor beta chains drawn from one sample of a study of blood T cell repertoires in COVID-19. TCRdb's copy holds only in-frame clones and misses some; the assay was immunoSEQ multiplex PCR. The repertoire includes around 380,000 clones, approximately 80% of them detected once, and approximately 1% sits in the top ten. The sequencing sample was made of peripheral blood. Source of these receptors: a human donor with acute or convalescent COVID-19. The donor label of this sample is uncertain. The CDR3 runs from the conserved cysteine through the conserved F or W. The D gene is left open where the match is weak. Clone size appears in some rows only: once, few, many, or a class for an expanded clone.

d_gene	abundance	v_gene	j_gene	CDR3aa	CDR3nt
TRBD2	-	TRBV4-2	TRBJ2-1	CASSQEGGGIYNEQFF	TGTGCCAGCAGCCAAGAGGGCGGGGGTATTTACAATGAGCAGTTCTTC
-	once	TRBV29-1	TRBJ1-1	CSVKYGNTEAFF	TGCAGCGTTAAATACGGGAACACTGAAGCTTTCTTT
TRBD1	-	TRBV28	TRBJ1-5	CASSRQGRPQHF	TGTGCCAGCAGTCGACAGGGGCGGCCCCAGCATTTT
-	-	TRBV19	TRBJ2-3	CASSIRGTDTQYF	TGTGCCAGTAGTATACGGGGGACAGATACGCAGTATTTT
-	-	TRBV7-2	TRBJ1-1	CASSLGQRLMNTEAFF	TGTGCCAGCAGCTTAGGACAGAGACTCATGAACACTGAAGCTTTCTTT
-	-	TRBV19	TRBJ2-7	CASSSGLRSTYEQYF	TGTGCCAGTAGTTCTGGCTTACGCTCCACCTACGAGCAGTACTTC
-	many	TRBV7-8	TRBJ2-1	CASSLASVSSYNEQFF	TGTGCCAGCAGCTTAGCTAGCGTTAGCTCCTACAATGAGCAGTTCTTC
-	-	TRBV5-4	TRBJ1-4	CASSLEVTSEKLFF	TGTGCCAGCAGCTTGGAGGTGACATCCGAAAAACTGTTTTTT
-	-	TRBV19	TRBJ2-2	CASRTIGTGHTGELFF	TGTGCCAGTAGAACAATCGGTACAGGACACACCGGGGAGCTGTTTTTT
-	-	TRBV18	TRBJ2-1	CASSPKRDLSDEQFF	TGTGCCAGCTCACCAAAGAGGGACTTAAGTGATGAGCAGTTCTTC
-	-	TRBV2	TRBJ1-1	CASSERKRSGKFEAFF	TGTGCCAGCAGTGAAAGAAAGCGGTCAGGAAAATTTGAAGCTTTCTTT
-	-	TRBV11-2	TRBJ2-1	CASSRVRDRDNEQFF	TGTGCCAGCAGTCGGGTCCGAGACAGAGACAATGAGCAGTTCTTC
TRBD2	-	TRBV29-1	TRBJ2-1	CSVGLAGGSLSYNEQFF	TGCAGCGTTGGACTAGCGGGAGGCTCGCTCTCCTACAATGAGCAGTTCTTC
TRBD2	once	TRBV7-6	TRBJ2-3	CASSGGLAGGGTQYF	TGTGCCAGCAGCGGGGGACTAGCGGGGGGAGGGACGCAGTATTTT
TRBD1	-	TRBV18	TRBJ1-1	CASSPPTGDLAEAFF	TGTGCCAGCTCACCACCAACAGGGGATCTAGCTGAAGCTTTCTTT
TRBD1	-	TRBV2	TRBJ1-5	CASNLDRVNQPQHF	TGTGCCAGCAACCTCGACAGGGTTAATCAGCCCCAGCATTTT
-	few	TRBV28	TRBJ1-6	CASSLDRNSPLHF	TGTGCCAGCAGTTTAGACAGAAATTCACCCCTCCACTTT
TRBD2	once	TRBV2	TRBJ2-1	CASTSGRRDEQFF	TGTGCCAGCACTAGCGGGAGAAGGGATGAGCAGTTCTTC
TRBD1	-	TRBV19	TRBJ1-5	CASRNRGDQPQHF	TGTGCCAGTAGGAACAGGGGCGATCAGCCCCAGCATTTT
-	few	TRBV14	TRBJ1-1	CASSRLSAEAFF	TGTGCCAGCAGCAGGCTGAGCGCTGAAGCTTTCTTT
TRBD1	-	TRBV11-2	TRBJ2-4	CASSYGTGRNIQYF	TGTGCCAGCAGCTATGGGACAGGGAGAAACATTCAGTACTTC
-	-	TRBV3-1/TRBV3-2	TRBJ1-2	CASSQVQGRYGYTF	TGTGCCAGCAGCCAGGTTCAGGGAAGGTATGGCTACACCTTC
-	-	TRBV3-1/TRBV3-2	TRBJ1-1	CASSQDLGEGKAEAFF	TGTGCCAGCAGCCAAGATTTGGGGGAGGGTAAGGCTGAAGCTTTCTTT
TRBD2	-	TRBV20-1	TRBJ2-1	CSASHPAGGPYNEQFF	TGCAGTGCTAGTCACCCAGCGGGAGGGCCATACAATGAGCAGTTCTTC
TRBD2	-	TRBV2	TRBJ2-1	CASSGESGSYSYNEQFF	TGTGCCAGCAGTGGGGAGAGCGGGAGCTACTCCTACAATGAGCAGTTCTTC
TRBD2	-	TRBV30	TRBJ2-1	CAWSDLAGNEQFF	TGTGCCTGGAGTGACCTAGCGGGGAATGAGCAGTTCTTC
TRBD1	-	TRBV2	TRBJ1-2	CASSRAGTGNYGYTF	TGTGCCAGCAGTAGGGCTGGGACAGGGAACTATGGCTACACCTTC
TRBD1	-	TRBV9	TRBJ1-6	CASSVRQGMGSPLHF	TGTGCCAGCAGCGTAAGACAGGGGATGGGGTCACCCCTCCACTTT
-	-	TRBV5-1	TRBJ1-5	CASSPEGHQPQHF	TGCGCCAGCAGCCCCGAGGGCCATCAGCCCCAGCATTTT
-	-	TRBV30	TRBJ1-1	CAWRRRGGSHSSAFF	TGTGCCTGGAGAAGACGGGGAGGGAGTCATAGTTCGGCTTTCTTT
-	-	TRBV28	TRBJ2-7	CASSPHGLYEQYF	TGTGCCAGCAGCCCGCACGGACTTTACGAGCAGTACTTC
TRBD1	-	TRBV12-5	TRBJ2-7	CASGLTGAREQYF	TGTGCTAGTGGTTTGACAGGGGCTCGGGAGCAGTACTTC
-	-	TRBV28	TRBJ1-5	CASSLGDYRANQPQHF	TGTGCCAGCAGTTTGGGAGATTACAGGGCCAATCAGCCCCAGCATTTT
-	few	TRBV28	TRBJ1-2	CASRSGGYTF	TGTGCCAGCCGCTCGGGGGGCTACACCTTC
TRBD1	few	TRBV9	TRBJ2-2	CASSVGGTGARTGELFF	TGTGCCAGCAGCGTAGGGGGAACAGGGGCGCGTACCGGGGAGCTGTTTTTT
-	-	TRBV14	TRBJ2-1	CASNRSPFFEQFF	TGTGCCAGCAACAGATCCCCTTTTTTTGAGCAGTTCTTC
-	-	TRBV2	TRBJ1-5	CASRPRQDSNQPQHF	TGTGCCAGCCGACCAAGACAGGATAGCAATCAGCCCCAGCATTTT
TRBD1	-	TRBV30	TRBJ1-2	CAWSRDRVEGGYTF	TGTGCCTGGAGCAGGGACAGGGTGGAAGGTGGCTACACCTTC
-	-	TRBV4-1	TRBJ1-2	CASSQQGLELYGYTF	TGCGCCAGCAGCCAACAGGGTCTCGAGCTTTATGGCTACACCTTC
-	many	TRBV7-9	TRBJ2-5	CASSSSGYQETQYF	TGTGCCAGCAGCTCGTCAGGATACCAAGAGACCCAGTACTTC
TRBD2	-	TRBV5-1	TRBJ2-1	CASSLRSGAYNEQFF	TGCGCCAGCAGCTTAAGGAGCGGGGCTTACAATGAGCAGTTCTTC
TRBD1	once	TRBV6-1	TRBJ2-3	CASSERGPRDTQYF	TGTGCCAGCAGTGAGAGGGGGCCCAGAGATACGCAGTATTTT
TRBD2	-	TRBV7-2	TRBJ2-1	CASSPPGRGAYNEQFF	TGTGCCAGCAGCCCCCCCGGGCGGGGGGCCTACAATGAGCAGTTCTTC
TRBD1	-	TRBV5-1	TRBJ1-4	CASSLLGQGREKLFF	TGCGCCAGCAGCTTACTAGGACAGGGGCGGGAAAAACTGTTTTTT
TRBD2	-	TRBV6-1	TRBJ2-1	CASSEQGLANNEQFF	TGTGCCAGCAGTGAACAGGGACTAGCCAACAATGAGCAGTTCTTC
-	-	TRBV19	TRBJ1-5	CASSFGGVMSNQPQHF	TGTGCCAGTAGTTTTGGAGGTGTGATGAGCAATCAGCCCCAGCATTTT
-	once	TRBV7-2	TRBJ1-5	CASSLVWGGNQPQHF	TGTGCCAGCAGCTTAGTGTGGGGCGGCAATCAGCCCCAGCATTTT
-	once	TRBV6-2/TRBV6-3	TRBJ1-6	CASSNHRDNSPLHF	TGTGCCAGCAGTAATCACAGGGATAATTCACCCCTCCACTTT
-	-	TRBV6-5	TRBJ2-1	CASSLTSPSYNEQFF	TGTGCCAGCAGTCTTACTTCTCCCTCCTACAATGAGCAGTTCTTC
TRBD1	-	TRBV18	TRBJ2-1	CASSPNRGSYNEQFF	TGTGCCAGCTCACCTAACAGGGGATCCTACAATGAGCAGTTCTTC
TRBD1	-	TRBV30	TRBJ1-3	CAWRPWDSSGNTIYF	TGTGCCTGGAGACCCTGGGACAGCTCTGGAAACACCATATATTTT
-	-	TRBV5-1	TRBJ2-6	CASSSEPGANVLTF	TGCGCCAGCAGCAGTGAGCCTGGGGCCAACGTCCTGACTTTC
-	few	TRBV19	TRBJ1-1	CASMEPPRTEAFF	TGTGCCAGTATGGAGCCCCCTCGCACTGAAGCTTTCTTT
TRBD1	-	TRBV7-9	TRBJ2-3	CASSPWGQHTDTQYF	TGTGCCAGCAGCCCCTGGGGACAGCACACAGATACGCAGTATTTT
-	-	TRBV6-5	TRBJ1-5	CASRYYRENGNQPQHF	TGTGCCAGCAGATACTACAGGGAGAATGGCAATCAGCCCCAGCATTTT
-	-	TRBV5-1	TRBJ1-1	CASSSTLGPEAFF	TGCGCCAGCAGCTCGACACTTGGCCCCGAAGCTTTCTTT